This T cell receptor (beta chain) is drawn from a study of cytomegalovirus exposure and HLA in healthy donors. Study findings and constraints: With high specificity and sensitivity, the classifier reportedly diagnosed cytomegalovirus status.

A remark on this clone: The antigen remains unidentified.

Method: immunoSEQ multiplex PCR; TCRdb's copy keeps in-frame clones and lacks some. Of 120,000 to 150,000 clones in the sample, about nine tenths are singletons; the top ten hold 3.5% to 5%. The TCR originated in a man younger than 30 in good health and CMV-seropositive. The sample taken for sequencing was PBMCs.

The CDR3 sequence: CASSSSDTQYF. In DNA form, the CDR3 reads TGTGCCAGCAGCTCCTCAGATACGCAGTATTTT. The chain joins TRBV7-2 to TRBJ2-3, with no clear D. Per germline, CDR1 SGHTA and CDR2 FQGNSA. This CDR3 is built from 11 residues. Trimming shortened V by 4 bases and J by 4 bases, and 3 bases separated the two germline ends. Drawing the rest from reference TRBV7-2 and TRBJ2-3, the complete variable domain is GAGVSQSPSNKVTEKGKDVELRCDPISGHTALYWYRQSLGQGLEFLIYFQGNSAPDKSGLPSDRFSAERTGGSVSTLTIQRTQQEDSAVYLCASSSSDTQYFGPGTRLTVL.